A selection of T cell receptor beta chains follows, all from one sample in a study of blood T cells in healthy people across ages. A single record per CDR3 protein comes from TCRdb applying MiXCR to the 5' RACE reads. The data contain around 600,000 distinct CDR3 sequences, around half of them singletons. The sequencing sample was made of blood. The receptor set was obtained from a man older than 75 in good health. CDR3s include the opening cysteine and the closing phenylalanine or tryptophan. The D gene is left open where the match is weak. The listing skips clone size in some rows; elsewhere it reads once, few, many or a size class.

abundance: few; j_gene: TRBJ1-2; v_gene: TRBV7-2; d_gene: NA; CDR3aa: CASSLAPTVNYGYTF; CDR3nt: TGTGCCAGCAGCTTAGCGCCCACAGTCAACTATGGCTACACCTTC
abundance: NA; j_gene: TRBJ2-1; v_gene: TRBV20-1; d_gene: TRBD2; CDR3aa: CSAPLAGASEQFF; CDR3nt: TGCAGTGCCCCCCTGGCGGGAGCATCTGAGCAGTTCTTC
abundance: many; j_gene: TRBJ1-5; v_gene: TRBV6-6; d_gene: NA; CDR3aa: CASREMDTSSNQPQHF; CDR3nt: TGTGCCAGCAGAGAAATGGACACCTCAAGCAATCAGCCCCAGCATTTT
abundance: NA; j_gene: TRBJ2-2; v_gene: TRBV25-1; d_gene: TRBD1; CDR3aa: CASSEYRGTAVRGELFF; CDR3nt: TGTGCCAGCAGTGAATATAGGGGGACAGCCGTCCGCGGGGAGCTGTTTTTT
abundance: NA; j_gene: TRBJ1-2; v_gene: TRBV7-9; d_gene: TRBD1; CDR3aa: CASSPDRGHGYTF; CDR3nt: TGTGCCAGCAGCCCGGACAGGGGCCATGGCTACACCTTC
abundance: NA; j_gene: TRBJ2-1; v_gene: TRBV7-2; d_gene: TRBD2; CDR3aa: CASDKRLAGGPDNEQFF; CDR3nt: TGTGCCAGCGACAAGCGGCTAGCGGGGGGGCCCGACAATGAGCAGTTCTTC
abundance: NA; j_gene: TRBJ2-1; v_gene: TRBV20-1; d_gene: NA; CDR3aa: CSARVPIGGEQFF; CDR3nt: TGCAGTGCTAGAGTTCCCATAGGGGGTGAGCAGTTCTTC
abundance: NA; j_gene: TRBJ1-2; v_gene: TRBV3-1; d_gene: NA; CDR3aa: CASSQGDRASGYTF; CDR3nt: TGTGCCAGCAGCCAAGGGGACCGGGCGTCCGGCTACACCTTC
abundance: once; j_gene: TRBJ2-3; v_gene: TRBV3-1; d_gene: TRBD1; CDR3aa: CASSQDITAGGVGTDTQYF; CDR3nt: TGTGCCAGCAGCCAAGATATTACGGCAGGGGGTGTCGGGACAGATACGCAGTATTTT
abundance: once; j_gene: TRBJ1-1; v_gene: TRBV4-3; d_gene: NA; CDR3aa: CASSQVVGPNTEAFF; CDR3nt: TGCGCCAGCAGCCAAGTAGTGGGACCGAACACTGAAGCTTTCTTT
abundance: many; j_gene: TRBJ2-1; v_gene: TRBV6-6; d_gene: TRBD2; CDR3aa: CASKSSGGEQFF; CDR3nt: TGTGCCAGCAAGTCTAGCGGGGGAGAGCAGTTCTTC
abundance: few; j_gene: TRBJ2-3; v_gene: TRBV4-2; d_gene: TRBD2; CDR3aa: CASSQSSGSADTQYF; CDR3nt: TGTGCCAGCAGCCAAAGTAGCGGGAGTGCGGATACGCAGTATTTT
abundance: NA; j_gene: TRBJ2-5; v_gene: TRBV25-1; d_gene: TRBD1; CDR3aa: CAGSELGDSSETQYF; CDR3nt: TGTGCCGGCAGTGAATTGGGGGACAGCTCAGAGACCCAGTACTTC
abundance: NA; j_gene: TRBJ2-5; v_gene: TRBV12-3/TRBV12-4; d_gene: NA; CDR3aa: CARGEAQETQYF; CDR3nt: TGTGCCAGAGGGGAGGCGCAAGAGACCCAGTACTTC
abundance: NA; j_gene: TRBJ2-3; v_gene: TRBV20-1; d_gene: NA; CDR3aa: CSVTGSTDTQYF; CDR3nt: TGCAGTGTCACGGGGAGCACAGATACGCAGTATTTT
abundance: NA; j_gene: TRBJ1-5; v_gene: TRBV6-2/TRBV6-3; d_gene: TRBD1; CDR3aa: CASSKIHRGDNQPQHF; CDR3nt: TGTGCCAGCAGTAAAATCCACAGGGGGGACAATCAGCCCCAGCATTTT
abundance: NA; j_gene: TRBJ2-5; v_gene: TRBV20-1; d_gene: NA; CDR3aa: CSARPRYLNEQYF; CDR3nt: TGCAGTGCTAGGCCACGGTATTTAAATGAGCAGTACTTC
abundance: few; j_gene: TRBJ2-5; v_gene: TRBV4-3; d_gene: NA; CDR3aa: CASSQDLWGGTQYF; CDR3nt: TGCGCCAGCAGCCAAGATCTATGGGGTGGGACCCAGTACTTC
abundance: few; j_gene: TRBJ2-3; v_gene: TRBV7-2; d_gene: NA; CDR3aa: CASSSPVTRSSTDTQYF; CDR3nt: TGTGCCAGCAGCTCCCCCGTGACTAGATCTAGCACAGATACGCAGTATTTT
abundance: few; j_gene: TRBJ2-1; v_gene: TRBV9; d_gene: TRBD2; CDR3aa: CASSGPGLAGVNEQFF; CDR3nt: TGTGCCAGCAGTGGGCCCGGACTAGCGGGAGTCAATGAGCAGTTCTTC
abundance: NA; j_gene: TRBJ2-1; v_gene: TRBV2; d_gene: TRBD2; CDR3aa: CASRAGTSGYNEQFF; CDR3nt: TGTGCCAGCAGGGCCGGGACTAGCGGCTACAATGAGCAGTTCTTC
abundance: NA; j_gene: TRBJ2-1; v_gene: TRBV7-8; d_gene: NA; CDR3aa: CASSYELSNEQFF; CDR3nt: TGTGCCAGCAGCTACGAGCTCTCGAATGAGCAGTTCTTC
abundance: many; j_gene: TRBJ2-3; v_gene: TRBV6-6; d_gene: TRBD2; CDR3aa: CASRRLAGARTDTQYF; CDR3nt: TGTGCCAGCAGACGACTAGCGGGGGCTCGCACAGATACGCAGTATTTT
abundance: NA; j_gene: TRBJ2-7; v_gene: TRBV18; d_gene: TRBD1; CDR3aa: CASSPVLGTDTYEQYF; CDR3nt: TGTGCCAGCTCACCCGTTCTCGGGACAGACACCTACGAGCAGTACTTC
abundance: NA; j_gene: TRBJ2-3; v_gene: TRBV2; d_gene: NA; CDR3aa: CASSEDLDTQYF; CDR3nt: TGTGCCAGCAGTGAAGACCTAGATACGCAGTATTTT
abundance: many; j_gene: TRBJ1-5; v_gene: TRBV12-3/TRBV12-4; d_gene: TRBD1; CDR3aa: CASSFQTGISNQPQHF; CDR3nt: TGTGCCAGCAGTTTTCAGACAGGGATTAGCAATCAGCCCCAGCATTTT
abundance: once; j_gene: TRBJ2-3; v_gene: TRBV7-2; d_gene: TRBD2; CDR3aa: CASSRPGRVDTQYF; CDR3nt: TGTGCCAGCAGCCGCCCGGGGAGGGTTGATACGCAGTATTTT
abundance: NA; j_gene: TRBJ2-7; v_gene: TRBV7-2; d_gene: NA; CDR3aa: CASSLESQAPSEQYF; CDR3nt: TGTGCCAGCAGCTTAGAGTCGCAGGCCCCCAGCGAGCAGTACTTC
abundance: NA; j_gene: TRBJ1-2; v_gene: TRBV4-1; d_gene: NA; CDR3aa: CASSQDKNYPYGYTF; CDR3nt: TGCGCCAGCAGCCAAGATAAAAACTACCCCTATGGCTACACCTTC
abundance: few; j_gene: TRBJ2-1; v_gene: TRBV7-3; d_gene: TRBD2; CDR3aa: CASSSYSGSEQFF; CDR3nt: TGTGCCAGCAGCTCCTACAGCGGGAGTGAGCAGTTCTTC
abundance: few; j_gene: TRBJ2-7; v_gene: TRBV7-2; d_gene: TRBD1; CDR3aa: CASSTDRGHYEQYF; CDR3nt: TGTGCCAGCAGCACGGACAGGGGGCACTACGAGCAGTACTTC
abundance: NA; j_gene: TRBJ2-7; v_gene: TRBV20-1; d_gene: NA; CDR3aa: CSARSTGVQYF; CDR3nt: TGCAGTGCTAGATCAACTGGGGTACAGTACTTC
abundance: many; j_gene: TRBJ2-7; v_gene: TRBV6-5; d_gene: TRBD1; CDR3aa: CASSRGTGTGLYEQYF; CDR3nt: TGTGCCAGCAGTCGGGGTACCGGGACAGGGCTCTACGAGCAGTACTTC
abundance: many; j_gene: TRBJ1-2; v_gene: TRBV7-9; d_gene: NA; CDR3aa: CASSRGGVGYGYTF; CDR3nt: TGTGCCAGCAGCCGTGGCGGGGTTGGCTATGGCTACACCTTC
abundance: few; j_gene: TRBJ2-3; v_gene: TRBV4-1; d_gene: NA; CDR3aa: CASSQWRDKRTDTQYF; CDR3nt: TGCGCCAGCAGCCAGTGGAGGGACAAACGCACAGATACGCAGTATTTT
abundance: NA; j_gene: TRBJ2-7; v_gene: TRBV7-2; d_gene: NA; CDR3aa: CASSSPLQGSRQDEQYF; CDR3nt: TGTGCCAGCAGCTCCCCTTTACAGGGTAGTCGTCAGGACGAGCAGTACTTC
abundance: NA; j_gene: TRBJ2-7; v_gene: TRBV28; d_gene: NA; CDR3aa: CASSLPRYEQYF; CDR3nt: TGTGCCAGCAGTTTACCAAGATACGAGCAGTACTTC
abundance: once; j_gene: TRBJ2-1; v_gene: TRBV2; d_gene: TRBD2; CDR3aa: CASSEWSSGSELHGEYNEQFF; CDR3nt: TGTGCCAGCAGTGAATGGTCTAGCGGGAGTGAATTGCATGGGGAATACAATGAGCAGTTCTTC
abundance: few; j_gene: TRBJ2-5; v_gene: TRBV7-2; d_gene: TRBD1; CDR3aa: CASSRTARDRGRETQYF; CDR3nt: TGTGCCAGCAGCCGCACTGCGCGGGACAGGGGGCGAGAGACCCAGTACTTC
abundance: NA; j_gene: TRBJ2-5; v_gene: TRBV20-1; d_gene: NA; CDR3aa: CSAKGSRETQYF; CDR3nt: TGCAGTGCTAAAGGGAGCCGGGAGACCCAGTACTTC
abundance: NA; j_gene: TRBJ2-2; v_gene: TRBV12-3/TRBV12-4; d_gene: TRBD1; CDR3aa: CASSTSRGITGELFF; CDR3nt: TGTGCCAGCAGCACCTCCAGGGGGATCACCGGGGAGCTGTTTTTT
abundance: NA; j_gene: TRBJ2-7; v_gene: TRBV3-1; d_gene: TRBD1; CDR3aa: CASSQHPGTGGYEQYF; CDR3nt: TGTGCCAGCAGCCAACACCCCGGGACAGGGGGCTACGAGCAGTACTTC
abundance: few; j_gene: TRBJ2-3; v_gene: TRBV4-3; d_gene: TRBD1; CDR3aa: CASSQDSGTGLRDTQYF; CDR3nt: TGCGCCAGCAGCCAAGATAGTGGGACAGGCCTTCGGGATACGCAGTATTTT
abundance: NA; j_gene: TRBJ2-1; v_gene: TRBV7-3; d_gene: TRBD2; CDR3aa: CASSPQSGGLSNEQFF; CDR3nt: TGTGCCAGCAGCCCTCAGAGCGGGGGGCTCAGCAATGAGCAGTTCTTC
abundance: NA; j_gene: TRBJ1-6; v_gene: TRBV5-1; d_gene: NA; CDR3aa: CASSLASPNSPLHF; CDR3nt: TGCGCCAGCAGCTTGGCTAGCCCCAATTCACCCCTCCACTTT
abundance: few; j_gene: TRBJ2-7; v_gene: TRBV28; d_gene: TRBD1; CDR3aa: CASSRGQFYEQYF; CDR3nt: TGTGCCAGCAGCCGGGGACAGTTCTACGAGCAGTACTTC
abundance: NA; j_gene: TRBJ2-5; v_gene: TRBV9; d_gene: TRBD2; CDR3aa: CASSPHVGSGGQETQYF; CDR3nt: TGTGCCAGCAGCCCACACGTGGGTAGCGGGGGGCAAGAGACCCAGTACTTC
abundance: few; j_gene: TRBJ2-1; v_gene: TRBV11-2; d_gene: TRBD2; CDR3aa: CASSLSALSGSYEQFF; CDR3nt: TGTGCCAGCAGCTTGTCGGCTTTAAGCGGGAGCTATGAGCAGTTCTTC
abundance: NA; j_gene: TRBJ2-7; v_gene: TRBV7-2; d_gene: NA; CDR3aa: CASSLMARREQYF; CDR3nt: TGTGCCAGCAGCTTAATGGCGCGACGCGAGCAGTACTTC
abundance: NA; j_gene: TRBJ1-2; v_gene: TRBV20-1; d_gene: NA; CDR3aa: CSARCTGCYGYTF; CDR3nt: TGCAGTGCTAGATGCACGGGGTGCTATGGCTACACCTTC
abundance: few; j_gene: TRBJ2-3; v_gene: TRBV7-2; d_gene: NA; CDR3aa: CASSLLGVFWVDTQYF; CDR3nt: TGTGCCAGCAGCTTACTGGGTGTATTTTGGGTAGATACGCAGTATTTT
abundance: NA; j_gene: TRBJ2-5; v_gene: TRBV11-2; d_gene: NA; CDR3aa: CASSWGGITETQYF; CDR3nt: TGTGCCAGCAGCTGGGGCGGGATAACGGAGACCCAGTACTTC
abundance: NA; j_gene: TRBJ2-7; v_gene: TRBV6-2/TRBV6-3; d_gene: NA; CDR3aa: CASRDSFYEQYF; CDR3nt: TGTGCCAGCCGGGATTCCTTCTACGAGCAGTACTTC
abundance: NA; j_gene: TRBJ1-2; v_gene: TRBV6-5; d_gene: NA; CDR3aa: CASSYWQGSNDYTF; CDR3nt: TGTGCCAGCAGTTACTGGCAGGGGTCTAATGACTACACCTTC